This T cell receptor beta chain is drawn from a study of cytomegalovirus exposure and HLA in healthy donors. Across the study: It was reported in a later analysis that the same platform had been used for the 120 validation repertoires as for the 550 to 750 first-cohort repertoires.

TCRdb's copy holds only in-frame clones and misses some; the assay was immunoSEQ multiplex PCR. This table has 140,000 or so clones, roughly 92% appearing once. The CDR3 contains 16 residues. Germline values: CDR1 LNHDA, CDR2 SQIVND (reference sequence). J lost 3 bases, V lost 4 bases, and 9 bases had no gene match. The sequencing input was PBMCs. The chain carries TRBV19 and TRBJ1-5; 7 nucleotides agree with TRBD1. This TCR came from a man in his late teens or twenties in good health and CMV-seronegative. The CDR3 region is CASSTRAQGHNQPQHF. CDR3 DNA: TGTGCCAGTAGTACCAGGGCACAGGGGCACAATCAGCCCCAGCATTTT.